This TCR beta chain was documented in a study of early T cells in non-severe SARS-CoV-2 infection. Looking at the study overall: Unpaired chains resulted from sequencing bulk RNA of unsorted whole blood. Study-level findings and limits: Matching against VDJdb likely underestimated virus-specific expansions, favoring anti-spike CD8.

This clonotype occurred a few times. The antigen is undetermined. Attached unique molecular identifiers marked individual cDNA molecules. MiXCR, run by TCRdb on the 5' RACE reads, gives a single entry per CDR3 protein. The repertoire holds some 58,000 distinct CDR3 sequences, with roughly 14% as singletons. The germline V and J ends were trimmed by 3 bases and 6 bases, with 8 bases remaining between them. Germline values: CDR1 SNHLY, CDR2 FYNNEI. The CDR3 covers 13 residues. Sequenced input: whole blood. The sequence came from an adult who was a healthcare worker with PCR-confirmed SARS-CoV-2 infection or an uninfected control (not recorded which). The chain carries TRBV2 and TRBJ2-2; unclear D gene. As DNA, the CDR3 is TGTGCCAGCAGTGACAGTAGGGCCGGGGAGCTGTTTTTT. Protein product: CASSDSRAGELFF.